Shown below are 14 T cell receptor beta chains from a single sample sequenced in a study of T cells in Graves' hyperthyroidism and ophthalmopathy. The TCR beta CDR3 regions underwent amplification using RNA transcripts as the source. A first-round RT-PCR of the TCR CDR3 used the HTBI primer set. TCRdb processed the multiplex PCR reads anew with MiXCR; each CDR3 protein has one entry. The sample carries hundreds of thousands of distinct CDR3 sequences, approximately 23% recorded once. The specimen sequenced was blood. Receptors were obtained from a woman in her seventies with Graves' ophthalmopathy.

This clonotype was counted between two and nine times. The chain employs TRBV3-1 and TRBJ2-3; 10 bases align to TRBD2. The CDR3 is made up of 16 amino acids. Looked up from germline, CDR1 is LGHDT and CDR2 is YNNKEL (reference sequence). Trimming removed 4 bases from V and 2 bases from J; junction bases left unmatched: 6. The CDR3 spells CASSLYSGRATDTQYF. CDR3 DNA sequence: TGTGCCAGCAGCCTTTACAGCGGGAGGGCCACAGATACGCAGTATTTT.

This clonotype was detected ten times or more. This chain joins TRBV28 and TRBJ1-1; weak D call: TRBD1 (5 bases). Trimming pared 3 bases from V and 1 base from J, leaving 21 bases between. This CDR3 has 18 residues. Germline values: CDR1 MDHEN, CDR2 SYDVKM. In DNA form, the CDR3 reads TGTGCCAGCAGTTTGGGGGTCCTGGGGGGAATGGCGAACACTGAAGCTTTCTTT. It translates to CASSLGVLGGMANTEAFF.

About this clonotype itself: The junction does not match germline at one end; this may be a read error. The V call is TRBV19, the J call TRBJ2-1; tentative D call: TRBD2 (6 bases). This CDR3 comprises 19 residues. Germline CDR1 and CDR2: LNHDA and SQIVND (reference sequence). CDR3 in amino acids: CASTLPRVGARGNYDEQFF. The CDR3 nucleotides are TGTGCCAGTACCCTCCCCCGCGTGGGTGCCCGGGGGAACTACGATGAGCAGTTCTTC.

Only a few counts were recorded for this clonotype. The rearrangement links TRBV6-5 to TRBJ2-7, with D tentatively TRBD1 (5 bases). CDR1 and CDR2 from the germline V gene are MNHEY and SVGAGI. CDR3 length equals 16 residues. Trimming cost V 0 bases and J 0 bases, with 12 bases left between them. The CDR3 protein is CASSYSGQLSSYEQYF. The CDR3 DNA reads as TGTGCCAGCAGTTACTCGGGGCAGTTGAGCTCCTACGAGCAGTACTTC.

The chain employs TRBV24-1 and TRBJ2-5; D not resolved. This CDR3 has 15 residues. Germline V gene data show CDR1 as KGHDR and CDR2 as SFDVKD. Trimming cost V 3 bases and J 1 base, with 11 bases left between them. CDR3 nucleotide sequence: TGTGCCACCAGTGATACAGACAATTTCCAAGAGACCCAGTACTTC. It yields the protein CATSDTDNFQETQYF.

The chain is built from TRBV19 and TRBJ1-5, with a tentative D call TRBD1 (6 bases). From germline, CDR1 is LNHDA and CDR2 SQIVND (reference sequence). The CDR3 loop spans 15 amino acids. Trimming took off 4 bases at V and 0 bases at J, with 10 bases between the two ends. The CDR3 DNA reads TGTGCCAGTAGTACGAGGGACACTAGCAATCAGCCCCAGCATTTT. This translates into CASSTRDTSNQPQHF.

The sample holds many counts of this clonotype. This chain uses TRBV12-3 or TRBV12-4 with TRBJ1-1, with D possibly matching TRBD1 (5 bases). The CDR3 covers 14 residues. V lost 5 bases, J lost 1 base, and 11 bases lay in between. CDR3 sequence: CASSTKTGNTEAFF. Written as DNA, the CDR3 is TGTGCCAGCAGTACCAAAACAGGGAACACTGAAGCTTTCTTT.

This clonotype was detected a few times. This chain connects TRBV30 to TRBJ1-5; no clear D gene. Per the germline V gene, CDR1 is GTSNPN and CDR2 is SVGIG (reference sequence). The CDR3 covers 14 residues. The V gene lost 0 bases and the J gene lost 6 bases, with 12 bases spanning the gap. The DNA for the CDR3 is TGTGCCTGGAGTGTGAACTCCATTAGTCAGCCCCAGCATTTT. Its protein is CAWSVNSISQPQHF.

The rearrangement links TRBV19 to TRBJ1-1, with D perhaps matching TRBD1 (6 bases). The CDR3 length is 14 residues. Germline values: CDR1 LNHDA, CDR2 SQIVND (reference sequence). Deletions cut 6 bases from V and 1 base from J, with 12 bases between. CDR3 sequence: CASRPEGGNTEAFF. The DNA for the CDR3 is TGTGCCAGTAGGCCGGAAGGGGGGAACACTGAAGCTTTCTTT. The full variable domain, with the rest looked up from reference TRBV19 and TRBJ1-1, is DGGITQSPKYLFRKEGQNVTLSCEQNLNHDAMYWYRQDPGQGLRLIYYSQIVNDFQKGDIAEGYSVSREKKESFPLTVTSAQKNPTAFYLCASRPEGGNTEAFFGQGTRLTVV.

The chain joins TRBV6-1 to TRBJ1-3, with 9 bases fitting TRBD1. With 8 bases clipped from V and 3 bases from J, the junction kept 5 bases outside the gene matches. This CDR3 is built from 14 residues. Germline CDR1 is MNHNS and CDR2 is SASEGT. The CDR3 is CASLGTGFGNTIYF. The DNA of the CDR3 is TGTGCCAGCCTTGGGACAGGGTTTGGAAACACCATATATTTT.

This clonotype was seen at least ten times. The rearrangement links TRBV2 to TRBJ2-3, with D perhaps TRBD1 or TRBD2 (5 bases each). The ends were cut back, 8 bases at V and 4 bases at J, with 13 bases in the middle. The CDR3 length is 13 residues. CDR1 and CDR2 (germline): SNHLY, FYNNEI. CDR3 DNA sequence: TGTGCCAGCGGGGGTTATAGTCCAGATACGCAGTATTTT. Encoded protein: CASGGYSPDTQYF. The variable domain in full, completed from reference TRBV2 and TRBJ2-3, reads EPEVTQTPSHQVTQMGQEVILRCVPISNHLYFYWYRQILGQKVEFLVSFYNNEISEKSEIFDDQFSVERPDGSNFTLKIRSTKLEDSAMYFCASGGYSPDTQYFGPGTRLTVL.

This clonotype was seen many times. The CDR3 loop is CSARNPSSGSVETQYF. In DNA form, the CDR3 reads TGCAGTGCTAGGAACCCATCTAGCGGGAGTGTAGAGACCCAGTACTTC. The genes are TRBV20-1 and TRBJ2-5, with TRBD2 matching over 10 bases. CDR3 size: 16 residues. V shed 3 bases, J shed 4 bases, and the junction held 11 bases outside the gene matches. The germline V gene has CDR1 DFQATT and CDR2 SNEGSKA (reference sequence).

The sample holds a few counts of this clonotype. The chain joins TRBV7-2 to TRBJ2-3; no definite D call. Germline V gene sequence: CDR1 SGHTA, CDR2 FQGNSA. Trimming stripped 1 base from V and 2 bases from J, with 7 bases between. This CDR3 is 14 amino acids long. This CDR3 is CASSLGAFTDTQYF. CDR3 bases: TGTGCCAGCAGCTTAGGAGCGTTCACAGATACGCAGTATTTT.

This clonotype was found many times. The V gene is TRBV5-5, the J gene TRBJ2-1, with D perhaps matching TRBD2 (5 bases). Germline V lookup: CDR1 SGHKS, CDR2 YYEKEE (reference sequence). The V end was cut by 0 bases, the J end by 8 bases, with 12 bases between. This CDR3 contains 14 residues. CDR3 sequence: CASSLVRGLDEQFF. Written as DNA, the CDR3 is TGTGCCAGCAGCTTGGTGAGAGGGTTGGATGAGCAGTTCTTC.